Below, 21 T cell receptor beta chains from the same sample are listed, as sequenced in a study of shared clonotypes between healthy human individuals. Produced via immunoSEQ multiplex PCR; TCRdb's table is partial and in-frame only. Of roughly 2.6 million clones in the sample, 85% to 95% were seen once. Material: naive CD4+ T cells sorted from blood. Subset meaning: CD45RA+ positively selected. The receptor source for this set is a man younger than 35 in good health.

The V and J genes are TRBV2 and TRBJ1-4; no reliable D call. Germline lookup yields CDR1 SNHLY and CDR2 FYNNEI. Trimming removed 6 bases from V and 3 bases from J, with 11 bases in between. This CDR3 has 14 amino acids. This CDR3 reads CASRRRGSNEKLFF. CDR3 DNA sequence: TGTGCCAGCAGGCGGCGGGGTTCTAATGAAAAACTGTTTTTT.

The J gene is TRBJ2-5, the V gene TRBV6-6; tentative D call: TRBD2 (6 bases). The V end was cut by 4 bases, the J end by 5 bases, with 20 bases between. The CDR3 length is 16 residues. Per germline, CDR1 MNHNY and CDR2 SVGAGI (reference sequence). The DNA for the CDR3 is TGTGCCAGCAGTTTCTCATCCGGGCCCCGGGGGGAGACCCAGTACTTC. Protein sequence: CASSFSSGPRGETQYF.

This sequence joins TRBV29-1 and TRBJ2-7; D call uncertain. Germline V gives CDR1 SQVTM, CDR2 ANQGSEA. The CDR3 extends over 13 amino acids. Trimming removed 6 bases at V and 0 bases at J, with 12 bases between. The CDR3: CSVAEISSYEQYF. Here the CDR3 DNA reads TGCAGCGTAGCAGAGATAAGCTCCTACGAGCAGTACTTC.

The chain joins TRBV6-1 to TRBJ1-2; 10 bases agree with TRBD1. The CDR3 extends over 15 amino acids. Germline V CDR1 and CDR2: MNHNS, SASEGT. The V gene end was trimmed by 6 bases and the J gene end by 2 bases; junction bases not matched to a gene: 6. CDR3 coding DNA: TGTGCCAGCAGAGACAGGGGGCGAGTGAACTATGGCTACACCTTC. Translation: CASRDRGRVNYGYTF.

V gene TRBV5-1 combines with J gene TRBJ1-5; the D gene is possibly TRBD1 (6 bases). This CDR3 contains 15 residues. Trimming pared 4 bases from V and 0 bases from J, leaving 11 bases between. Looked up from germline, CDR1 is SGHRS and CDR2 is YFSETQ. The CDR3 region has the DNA TGCGCCAGCAGCCCGGACAGTTATAGCAATCAGCCCCAGCATTTT. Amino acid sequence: CASSPDSYSNQPQHF.

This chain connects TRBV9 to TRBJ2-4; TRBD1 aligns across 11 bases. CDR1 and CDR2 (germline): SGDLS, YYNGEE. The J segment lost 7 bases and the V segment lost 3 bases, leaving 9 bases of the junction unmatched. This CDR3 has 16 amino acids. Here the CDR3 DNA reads TGTGCCAGCAGCGCGGGACAGGGGGTGTCCACGAACATTCAGTACTTC. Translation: CASSAGQGVSTNIQYF.

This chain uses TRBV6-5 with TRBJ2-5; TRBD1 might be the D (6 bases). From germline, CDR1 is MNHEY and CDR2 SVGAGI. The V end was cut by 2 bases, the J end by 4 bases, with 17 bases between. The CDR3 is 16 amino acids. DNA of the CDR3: TGTGCCAGCAGTTACGGGCAGGGCGTAGGGGGAGAGACCCAGTACTTC. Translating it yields CASSYGQGVGGETQYF.

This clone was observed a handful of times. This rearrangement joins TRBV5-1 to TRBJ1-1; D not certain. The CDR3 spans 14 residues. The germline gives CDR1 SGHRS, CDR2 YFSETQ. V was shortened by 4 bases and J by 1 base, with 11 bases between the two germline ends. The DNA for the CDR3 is TGCGCCAGCAGCGACCCGACGGGGAACACTGAAGCTTTCTTT. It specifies CASSDPTGNTEAFF.

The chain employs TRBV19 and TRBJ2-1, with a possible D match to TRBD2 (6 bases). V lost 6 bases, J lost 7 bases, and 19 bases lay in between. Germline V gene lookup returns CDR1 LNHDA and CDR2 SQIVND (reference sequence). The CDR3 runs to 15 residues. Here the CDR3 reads CASSWDEAGPNEQFF. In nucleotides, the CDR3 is TGTGCCAGTAGCTGGGACGAGGCGGGACCAAATGAGCAGTTCTTC.

Here the CDR3 reads CASSYSRDSSYEQYF. The CDR3 nucleotides are TGTGCCAGCAGTTACTCCCGGGACAGCTCCTACGAGCAGTACTTC. The chain combines TRBV6-6 with TRBJ2-7; 7 nucleotides line up with TRBD1. J was trimmed by 0 bases and V by 0 bases; bases with no gene match: 2. Germline CDR1 reads MNHNY; CDR2 reads SVGAGI (reference sequence). There are 15 residues in the CDR3.

For the CDR3, the DNA is TGTGCCAGCAGCTCCTCACCACTGGCAAGCGTCTATGGCTACACCTTC. It encodes CASSSSPLASVYGYTF. The chain employs TRBV7-2 and TRBJ1-2; D uncertain. This CDR3 has 16 residues. CDR1 SGHTA and CDR2 FQGNSA come from the germline V gene. Trimming cost V 4 bases and J 4 bases, with 19 bases left between them.

CDR3 residues: CASRGDRDRGRSPLHF. The CDR3 DNA is TGTGCCAGCAGGGGCGACCGGGACAGGGGCCGTTCACCCCTCCACTTT. The chain couples TRBV27 to TRBJ1-6; 10 bases agree with TRBD1. This CDR3 comprises 16 residues. Germline loops: CDR1 MNHEY, CDR2 SMNVEV (reference sequence). Losses at the gene ends were 6 bases for V and 9 bases for J; bases not matched to a gene: 11.

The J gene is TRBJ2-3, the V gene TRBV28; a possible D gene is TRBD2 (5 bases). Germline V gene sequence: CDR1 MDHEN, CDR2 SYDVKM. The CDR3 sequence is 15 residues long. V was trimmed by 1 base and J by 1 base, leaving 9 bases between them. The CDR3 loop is CASSLLGSGTDTQYF. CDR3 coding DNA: TGTGCCAGCAGTTTATTGGGGAGTGGCACAGATACGCAGTATTTT.

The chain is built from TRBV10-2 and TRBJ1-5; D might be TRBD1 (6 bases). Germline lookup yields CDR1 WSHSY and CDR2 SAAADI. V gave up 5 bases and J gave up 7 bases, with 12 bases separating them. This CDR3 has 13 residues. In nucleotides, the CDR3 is TGCGCCAGCAGTCTACCAGGGGTCCAGCCCCAGCATTTT. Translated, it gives CASSLPGVQPQHF.

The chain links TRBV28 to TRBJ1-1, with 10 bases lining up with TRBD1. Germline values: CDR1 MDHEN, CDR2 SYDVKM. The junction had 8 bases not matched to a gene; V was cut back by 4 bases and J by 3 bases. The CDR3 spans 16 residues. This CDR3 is CASSSPGTGVDTEAFF. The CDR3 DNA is TGTGCCAGCAGTTCCCCCGGGACAGGGGTTGACACTGAAGCTTTCTTT. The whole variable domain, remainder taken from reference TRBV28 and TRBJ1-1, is DVKVTQSSRYLVKRTGEKVFLECVQDMDHENMFWYRQDPGLGLRLIYFSYDVKMKEKGDIPEGYSVSREKKERFSLILESASTNQTSMYLCASSSPGTGVDTEAFFGQGTRLTVV.

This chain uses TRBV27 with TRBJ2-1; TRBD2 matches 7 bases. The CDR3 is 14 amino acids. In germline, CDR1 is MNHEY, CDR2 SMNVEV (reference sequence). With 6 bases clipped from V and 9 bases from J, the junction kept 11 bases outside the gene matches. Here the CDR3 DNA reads TGTGCCAGCAGCTCCGGGACTACGTTAACTGAGCAGTTCTTC. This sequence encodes CASSSGTTLTEQFF.

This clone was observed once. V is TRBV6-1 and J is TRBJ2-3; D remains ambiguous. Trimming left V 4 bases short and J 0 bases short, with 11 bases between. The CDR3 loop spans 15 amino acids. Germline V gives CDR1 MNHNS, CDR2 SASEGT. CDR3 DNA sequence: TGTGCCAGCAGTGCAAGGCTAGGGAGCACAGATACGCAGTATTTT. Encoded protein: CASSARLGSTDTQYF.

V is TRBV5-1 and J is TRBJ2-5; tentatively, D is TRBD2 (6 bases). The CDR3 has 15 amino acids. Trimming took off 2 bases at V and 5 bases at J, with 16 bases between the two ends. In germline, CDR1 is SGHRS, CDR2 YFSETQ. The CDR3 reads CASSLGDFPGETQYF. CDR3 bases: TGCGCCAGCAGCTTAGGGGACTTCCCGGGGGAGACCCAGTACTTC. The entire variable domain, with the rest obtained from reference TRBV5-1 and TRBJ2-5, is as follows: KAGVTQTPRYLIKTRGQQVTLSCSPISGHRSVSWYQQTPGQGLQFLFEYFSETQRNKGNFPGRFSGRQFSNSRSEMNVSTLELGDSALYLCASSLGDFPGETQYFGPGTRLLVL.

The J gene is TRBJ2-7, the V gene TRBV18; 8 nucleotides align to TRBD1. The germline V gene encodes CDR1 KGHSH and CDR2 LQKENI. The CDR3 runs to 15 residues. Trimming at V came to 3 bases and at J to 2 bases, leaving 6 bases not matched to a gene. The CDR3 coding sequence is TGTGCCAGCTCACCGGGGACAGGACTAACCTACGAGCAGTACTTC. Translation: CASSPGTGLTYEQYF.

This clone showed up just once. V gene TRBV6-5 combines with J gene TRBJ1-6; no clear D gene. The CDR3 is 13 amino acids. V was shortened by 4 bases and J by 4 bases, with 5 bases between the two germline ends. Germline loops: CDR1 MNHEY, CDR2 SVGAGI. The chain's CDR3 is CASSLGYNSPLHF. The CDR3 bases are TGTGCCAGCAGTTTGGGGTATAATTCACCCCTCCACTTT.

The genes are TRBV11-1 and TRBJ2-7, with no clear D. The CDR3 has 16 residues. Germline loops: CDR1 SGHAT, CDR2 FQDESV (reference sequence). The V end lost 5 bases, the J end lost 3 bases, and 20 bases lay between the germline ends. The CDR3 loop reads CASSPRGRTDVYEQYF. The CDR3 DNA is TGTGCCAGCAGCCCGCGAGGCCGCACGGACGTCTACGAGCAGTACTTC.